This T cell receptor (beta chain) was observed in a study of blood T cell repertoires in COVID-19. Background on the study: COVID-19 samples from acute and convalescent phases originated in the United States, Italy and Spain. PBMCs, B-cell-depleted T cells, or T cells were the source of the cDNA or gDNA that made up the material.

The CDR3 is made up of 18 amino acids. J lost 5 bases, V lost 2 bases, and 15 bases had no gene match. The V gene's germline CDR1 is MNHNS and CDR2 SASEGT. Original processing methods: Estimation of nucleated cell counts was performed using reference gene primer amplification. The data were produced by immunoSEQ multiplex PCR, yet TCRdb's version contains in-frame clones alone and is incomplete. V and J calls and clone size are as listed in that table; D and trimming were resolved from the DNA. The table includes about 270,000 clones, roughly 84% detected once. V gene TRBV6-1 combines with J gene TRBJ2-5, with TRBD2 matching 9 bases. Sequenced: peripheral blood. The clonotype was recovered from a human donor in a cohort sampled during active COVID-19. The DNA of the CDR3 is TGTGCCAGCAGTGAAATCCCCGTTGCGGGAGGGCCGAGGGAGACCCAGTACTTC. It encodes CASSEIPVAGGPRETQYF.